This note documents a single T cell receptor (beta chain) sequence. The antigen is not known. This record comes from a study of shared clonotypes between healthy human individuals. On the study more broadly: CD4 naive and memory got three plates each, CD8 naive two, CD8 memory one. General study findings and limits: The sharing of about 5% of naive CD4 clonotypes was seen across a handful of donors.

Using immunoSEQ multiplex PCR, the repertoire was profiled, and TCRdb retains in-frame clones only, with some absent. This table has over 850,000 clones, approximately 78% appearing once. The sequenced sample consisted of memory CD4+ T cells from PBMCs. The subset was: CD45RA-negative fraction. The clonotype comes from a man aged 18 to 30 in good health. Some clones in this sample may be carry-over from other donors' samples.

The CDR3 is CASSLSADSGYTF. The DNA for the CDR3 is TGTGCCAGCAGCTTGTCGGCAGATAGCGGCTACACCTTC. The rearrangement joins TRBV5-6 to TRBJ1-2; D unresolved. Germline-derived CDR1 and CDR2 are SGHDT and YYEEEE. This CDR3 is built from 13 residues. V gave up 1 base and J gave up 8 bases, with 12 bases separating them.